The source of this TCR beta chain is a study of control samples from healthy donors and cancer patients (TCRdb year 2020). The CDR3 starts with the cysteine, ends with the phenylalanine, and has 12 residues. Only the CDR3 DNA is retained, 36 bases long and in frame from the first base. The CDR1 and CDR2 encoded by the germline V gene are SGHRS and YFSETQ. Trimming removed 5 bases from V and 4 bases from J, leaving 9 bases between the germline ends. The library came from the immunoSEQ multiplex PCR assay. The clones in this table, taken by TCRdb from immuneACCESS, are in-frame only. Not every clone is retained; where verified, under half of the shortfall comes from an unresolved V gene, and the cause of the rest is unknown. In this sample the table shows roughly 95,000 clones, 80% to 95% of which occur a single time. The ten biggest clones cover approximately 3% of the sample. In the case of this clone: This receptor's antigen is unknown. Within one base of it there is no much larger clone, and no base qualities were kept.

Sequenced sample: blood. This receptor chain uses TRBV5-1 and TRBJ2-5, with TRBD1 as a weak D call on 6 bases. The clonotype originates from a human donor in good health. The donor label of this sample is uncertain. The DNA is TGCGCCAGCAGTGAACAGGGAGAGACCCAGTACTTC. This gives the protein CASSEQGETQYF.